This T cell receptor beta chain was sequenced during a study of CD8+ T cells in alopecia areata. The authors extracted RNA and reverse transcribed it into cDNA as the sequencing template. Clones were read by immunoSEQ multiplex PCR, and TCRdb kept only the in-frame ones, dropping some. The table records more than 200,000 clones, less than 45% of them present only once. Study-wide points: Normal scalp had lower clonality than lesional scalp, with alopecia totalis/universalis lesions showing this most strongly. Tofacitinib produced a significant decrease in scalp clonality and in expanded CD8+ clones among the top 100.

The sample's treatment: oral pan-JAK inhibitor, 5-10 mg twice daily. Researchers took lesional scalp punch biopsies and peripheral blood from people who were alopecia areata patients. Cell sorting on a FACSAria was used to separate CD4+ and CD8+ T cells from the PBMCs. With respect to this clone: Its target is unknown.

V gave up 7 bases and J gave up 9 bases; unmatched junction bases: 8. Germline V gene sequence: CDR1 SGHAT, CDR2 FQNNGV. The CDR3 spans 15 residues. The material sequenced was CD4+ T cells sorted from blood, taken between weeks 36 and 40, from a patient treated with tofacitinib. The rearrangement joins TRBV11-2 to TRBJ2-1; 14 bases are shared with TRBD2. The receptor comes from a human donor with alopecia areata. The CDR3 sequence is CASNSGTSGSIEQFF. CDR3 DNA sequence: TGTGCCAGCAACTCCGGGACTAGCGGGAGTATTGAGCAGTTCTTC.